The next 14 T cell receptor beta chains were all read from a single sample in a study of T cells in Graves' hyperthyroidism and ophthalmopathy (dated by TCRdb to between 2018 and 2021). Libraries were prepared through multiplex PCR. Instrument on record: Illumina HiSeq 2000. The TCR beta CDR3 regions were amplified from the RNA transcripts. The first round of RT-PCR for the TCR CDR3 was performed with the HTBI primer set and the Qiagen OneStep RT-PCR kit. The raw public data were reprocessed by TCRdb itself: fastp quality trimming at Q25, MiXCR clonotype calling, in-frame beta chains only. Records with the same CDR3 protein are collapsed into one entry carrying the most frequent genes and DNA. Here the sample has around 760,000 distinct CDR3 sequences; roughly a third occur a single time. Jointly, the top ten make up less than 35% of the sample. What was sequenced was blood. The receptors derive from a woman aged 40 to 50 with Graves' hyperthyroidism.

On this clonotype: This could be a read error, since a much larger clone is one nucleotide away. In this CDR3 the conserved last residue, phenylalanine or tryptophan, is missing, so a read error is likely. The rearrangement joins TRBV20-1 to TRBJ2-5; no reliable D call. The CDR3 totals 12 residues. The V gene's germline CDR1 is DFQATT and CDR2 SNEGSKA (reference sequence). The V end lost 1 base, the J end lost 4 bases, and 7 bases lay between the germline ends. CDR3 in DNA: TGCAGTGCTAGAGGGCTAGGAGAGACCCAGTACCTC. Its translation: CSARGLGETQYL.

Here the CDR3 DNA reads TGTGCCAGCAGTGCTCTGACAGGGTCAGACAATGAGCAGTACTTC. Amino acids: CASSALTGSDNEQYF. The chain uses TRBV6-4 and TRBJ2-7; TRBD1 matches at 7 bases. In germline, CDR1 is MRHNA, CDR2 SNTAGT. CDR3 size: 15 residues. V lost 4 bases and J lost 7; bases outside the gene matches: 13.

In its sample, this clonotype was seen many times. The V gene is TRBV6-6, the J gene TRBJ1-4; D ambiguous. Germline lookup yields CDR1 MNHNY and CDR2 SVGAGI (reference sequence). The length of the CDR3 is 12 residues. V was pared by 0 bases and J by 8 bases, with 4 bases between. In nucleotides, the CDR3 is TGTGCCAGCAGTTACTCTGGGGAAAAACTGTTTTTT. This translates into CASSYSGEKLFF.

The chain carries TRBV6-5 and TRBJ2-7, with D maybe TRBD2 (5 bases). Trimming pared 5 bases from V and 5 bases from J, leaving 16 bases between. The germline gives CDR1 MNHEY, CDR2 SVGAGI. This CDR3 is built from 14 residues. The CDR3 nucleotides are TGTGCCAGCAGTGAAGCAGGCCACGGGGACGAGCAGTACTTC. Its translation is CASSEAGHGDEQYF.

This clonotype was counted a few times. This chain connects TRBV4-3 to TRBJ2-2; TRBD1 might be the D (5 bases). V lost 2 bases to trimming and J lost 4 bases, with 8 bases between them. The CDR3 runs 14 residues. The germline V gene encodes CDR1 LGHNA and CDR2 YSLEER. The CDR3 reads CASSQRRGTGELFF. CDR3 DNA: TGCGCCAGCAGCCAACGTAGGGGCACCGGGGAGCTGTTTTTT.

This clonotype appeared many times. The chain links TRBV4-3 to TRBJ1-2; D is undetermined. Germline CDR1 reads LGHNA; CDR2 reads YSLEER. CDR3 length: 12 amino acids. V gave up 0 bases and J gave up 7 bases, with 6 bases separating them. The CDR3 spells CASSQDTRGYTF. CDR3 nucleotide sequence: TGCGCCAGCAGCCAAGATACTCGTGGCTACACCTTC.

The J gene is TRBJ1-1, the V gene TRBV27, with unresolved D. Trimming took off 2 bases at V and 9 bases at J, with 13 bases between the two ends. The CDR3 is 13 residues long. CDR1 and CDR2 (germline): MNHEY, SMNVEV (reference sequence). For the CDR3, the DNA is TGTGCCAGCAGTTTACTCAGCCGGGAAAAAGCTTTCTTT. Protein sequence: CASSLLSREKAFF.

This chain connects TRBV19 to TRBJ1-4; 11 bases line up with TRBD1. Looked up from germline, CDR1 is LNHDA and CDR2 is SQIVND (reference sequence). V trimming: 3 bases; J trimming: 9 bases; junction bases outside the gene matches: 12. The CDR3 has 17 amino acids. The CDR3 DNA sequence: TGTGCCAGTAGTATTGGTTGGTCCGGGACAGGGGGGAAAAAACTGTTTTTT. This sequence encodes CASSIGWSGTGGKKLFF.

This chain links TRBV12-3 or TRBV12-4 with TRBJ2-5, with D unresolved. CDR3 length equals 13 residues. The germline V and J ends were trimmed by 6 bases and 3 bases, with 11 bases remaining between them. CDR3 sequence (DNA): TGTGCCAGCAGCCCCCCCGCGAAAGAGACCCAGTACTTC. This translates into CASSPPAKETQYF.

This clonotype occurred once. CDR3 sequence: CASSRERGEAFF. DNA of the CDR3: TGTGCCAGCTCACGCGAAAGGGGTGAAGCTTTCTTT. This chain joins TRBV25-1 and TRBJ1-1; a possible D gene is TRBD1 (5 bases). Trimming left V 8 bases short and J 7 bases short, with 14 bases between. Germline values: CDR1 MGHDK, CDR2 SYGVNS. The CDR3 has 12 amino acids.

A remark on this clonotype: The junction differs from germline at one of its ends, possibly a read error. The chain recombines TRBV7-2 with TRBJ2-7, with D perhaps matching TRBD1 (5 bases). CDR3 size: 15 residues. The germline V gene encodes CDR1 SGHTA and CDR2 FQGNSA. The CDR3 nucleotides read TGCGCCAGCAGCCGGACCAGGGTACCGTACTACGAGCAGTACTTC. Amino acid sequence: CASSRTRVPYYEQYF.

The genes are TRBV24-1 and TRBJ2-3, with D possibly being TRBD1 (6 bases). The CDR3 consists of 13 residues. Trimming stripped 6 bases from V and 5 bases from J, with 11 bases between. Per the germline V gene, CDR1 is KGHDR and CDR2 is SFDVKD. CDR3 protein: CATSKEQGDTQYF. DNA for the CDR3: TGTGCCACCAGTAAGGAACAGGGAGATACGCAGTATTTT.

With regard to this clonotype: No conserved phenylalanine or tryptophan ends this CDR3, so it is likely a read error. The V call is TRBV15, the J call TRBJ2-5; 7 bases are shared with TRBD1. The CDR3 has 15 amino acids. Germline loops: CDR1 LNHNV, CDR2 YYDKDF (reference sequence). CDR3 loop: CVTSKDTGTEETQYL. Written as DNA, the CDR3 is TGTGTCACCAGCAAGGACACCGGGACAGAAGAGACCCAGTACCTC.

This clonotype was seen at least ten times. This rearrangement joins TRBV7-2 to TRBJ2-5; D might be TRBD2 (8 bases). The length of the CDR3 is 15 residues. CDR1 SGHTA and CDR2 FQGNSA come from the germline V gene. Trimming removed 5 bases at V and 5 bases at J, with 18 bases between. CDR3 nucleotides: TGTGCCAGCAGCCTCCCGCCGGGAGGGGGCGAGACCCAGTACTTC. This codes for CASSLPPGGGETQYF.